This T cell receptor beta chain is from a study of T cell responses to AZD1222 COVID-19 vaccine. Regarding the study as a whole: Spike-specific TCR breadth and depth rose after two AZD1222 doses. Epitopes outside B.1.351 and B.1.1.7 mutated regions reportedly drew nearly half of spike TCRs.

Produced via immunoSEQ multiplex PCR; TCRdb's table is partial and in-frame only. The table has around 170,000 clones, about nine tenths seen once; the top ten hold less than 1.6%. The CDR3 is made up of 16 amino acids. V was pared by 3 bases and J by 5 bases, with 12 bases of the junction left unmatched. Germline V gene sequence: CDR1 SGDLS, CDR2 YYNGEE. About this clone itself: What it recognizes is unknown.

This sequence was found in an adult in good health. The rearrangement uses TRBV9 and TRBJ1-2; 8 nucleotides line up with TRBD1. The sample in question was peripheral blood, obtained on day 0 of AZD1222 vaccination. The CDR3 is CASSAIPRTGYYGYTF. The CDR3 nucleotides read TGTGCCAGCAGCGCAATCCCCCGGACAGGGTATTATGGCTACACCTTC. The full variable domain, completed using reference TRBV9 and TRBJ1-2, is DSGVTQTPKHLITATGQRVTLRCSPRSGDLSVYWYQQSLDQGLQFLIQYYNGEERAKGNILERFSAQQFPDLHSELNLSSLELGDSALYFCASSAIPRTGYYGYTFGSGTRLTVV.